This TCR beta chain emerged from a study of cytomegalovirus exposure and HLA in healthy donors. Study-wide results and limits: A later analysis found first-cohort TCR clusters tended to co-occur in the 95 to 150 validation repertoires.

TCRdb's table, derived via immunoSEQ multiplex PCR, lists solely in-frame clones and lacks some. The data hold about 130,000 clones, with 95% to 96% observed a single time. Comments on this clone: Its antigen is undetermined.

This CDR3 comprises 13 residues. Germline CDR1 reads SGHTA; CDR2 reads FQGNSA. Trimming shortened V by 1 base and J by 5 bases, and 9 bases separated the two germline ends. The chain recombines TRBV7-2 with TRBJ2-7, with D perhaps matching TRBD2 (6 bases). The source material was PBMCs. This receptor was identified in a young man in good health and CMV-seronegative. In nucleotides, the CDR3 is TGTGCCAGCAGCTTAGTACGCGGGGACGAGCAGTACTTC. This sequence encodes CASSLVRGDEQYF.